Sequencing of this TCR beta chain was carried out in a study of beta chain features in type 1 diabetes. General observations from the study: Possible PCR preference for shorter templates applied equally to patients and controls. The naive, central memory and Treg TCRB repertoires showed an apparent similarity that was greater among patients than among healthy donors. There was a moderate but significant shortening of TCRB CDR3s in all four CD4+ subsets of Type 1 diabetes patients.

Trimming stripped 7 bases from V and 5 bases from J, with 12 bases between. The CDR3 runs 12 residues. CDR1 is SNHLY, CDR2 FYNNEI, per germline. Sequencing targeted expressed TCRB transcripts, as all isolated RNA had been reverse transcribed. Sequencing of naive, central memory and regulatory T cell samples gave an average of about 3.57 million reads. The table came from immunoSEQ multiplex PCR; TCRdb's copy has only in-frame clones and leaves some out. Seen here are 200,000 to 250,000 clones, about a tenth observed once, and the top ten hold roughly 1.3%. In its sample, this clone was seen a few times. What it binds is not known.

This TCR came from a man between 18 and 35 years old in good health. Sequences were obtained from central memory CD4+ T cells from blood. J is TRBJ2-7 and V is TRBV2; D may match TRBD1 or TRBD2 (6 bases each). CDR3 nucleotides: TGTGCCAGCACTCAGGGGAGGAACGAGCAGTACTTC. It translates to CASTQGRNEQYF. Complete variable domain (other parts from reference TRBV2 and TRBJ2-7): EPEVTQTPSHQVTQMGQEVILRCVPISNHLYFYWYRQILGQKVEFLVSFYNNEISEKSEIFDDQFSVERPDGSNFTLKIRSTKLEDSAMYFCASTQGRNEQYFGPGTRLTVT.